The next 17 T cell receptor beta chains were all read from a single sample in a study of blood T cell repertoires in COVID-19. Data came from immunoSEQ multiplex PCR; TCRdb stores just in-frame clones and leaves some out. The sample lists about 250,000 clones, approximately 85% seen once, with about 5.4% in the top ten. The source material was peripheral blood. Source of these receptors: a woman aged 80 or over with COVID-19, enrolled during active disease.

The V call is TRBV4-1, the J call TRBJ1-2; D is perhaps TRBD1 (6 bases). V lost 1 base and J 2 bases, leaving 11 bases between the germline ends. This CDR3 has 15 amino acids. Germline V gene sequence: CDR1 MGHRA, CDR2 YSYEKL. The CDR3 reads CASSQALDRNYGYTF. CDR3 nucleotides: TGCGCCAGCAGCCAAGCTTTAGACAGGAACTATGGCTACACCTTC.

This clone was counted a few times. The chain links TRBV5-1 to TRBJ1-1; 7 bases line up with TRBD1. CDR3 length: 14 residues. Losses at the gene ends were 5 bases for V and 0 bases for J; bases not matched to a gene: 4. CDR1 is SGHRS, CDR2 YFSETQ, per germline. CDR3 region: CASRVGQMNTEAFF. The DNA of the CDR3 is TGCGCCAGCAGAGTGGGACAGATGAACACTGAAGCTTTCTTT.

The CDR3: CASSRRTGDSEAFF. The CDR3 DNA reads TGTGCCAGCAGCCGCAGGACAGGGGACTCTGAAGCTTTCTTT. The V gene is TRBV7-2, the J gene TRBJ1-1; 9 positions match TRBD1. Germline CDR1 reads SGHTA; CDR2 reads FQGNSA. V shed 5 bases and J 6 bases; nucleotides not matched to a gene: 7. CDR3 size: 14 residues.

The CDR3 DNA reads as TGTGCCAGCAGACCCTCGTGGGCCCAGGGGGAGCAGTACTTC. This encodes CASRPSWAQGEQYF. The chain employs TRBV6-5 and TRBJ2-7; a weak D match, TRBD1 (6 bases). Germline values: CDR1 MNHEY, CDR2 SVGAGI. The V gene lost 6 bases and the J gene lost 7 bases, with 19 bases spanning the gap. The CDR3 loop spans 14 amino acids.

Turning to this clone: The junction departs from the called germline gene at one end, perhaps through a read error. As DNA, the CDR3 is TGTGCTAGCAGCCCGGGACAGAGCTACAATGAGCAGTTCTTC. It yields the protein CASSPGQSYNEQFF. V gene TRBV7-7 combines with J gene TRBJ2-1; 7 nucleotides agree with TRBD1. The CDR3 runs to 14 residues. Germline V CDR1 and CDR2: SSHAT, FNYEAQ (reference sequence).

V and J are TRBV11-2 and TRBJ1-2; unclear D gene. Germline values: CDR1 SGHAT, CDR2 FQNNGV. This CDR3 has 13 amino acids. V shed 11 bases and J shed 0 bases, with 13 bases lying between them. The CDR3 bases are TGTGCCGCTACCCACGGTCCTAACTATGGCTACACCTTC. Amino acids: CAATHGPNYGYTF.

V and J are TRBV3-1 (or the pseudogene TRBV3-2) and TRBJ2-5, with TRBD2 matching over 8 bases. Per germline, CDR1 LGHDT and CDR2 YNNKEL (reference sequence). J was trimmed by 0 bases and V by 4 bases; bases with no gene match: 4. CDR3 size: 15 residues. CDR3 nucleotide sequence: TGTGCCAGCAGCCCCGGGGGGGGGTACCAAGAGACCCAGTACTTC. Residues: CASSPGGGYQETQYF.

V usage is TRBV9 and J usage is TRBJ1-2, with D unclear. Per the germline V gene, CDR1 is SGDLS and CDR2 is YYNGEE. Deletions cut 2 bases from V and 13 bases from J, with 18 bases between. The CDR3 covers 13 residues. This chain's CDR3 is CASSVSMSHSSTF. CDR3 sequence (DNA): TGTGCCAGCAGCGTCAGTATGAGCCATAGCTCCACCTTC.

J is TRBJ2-7 and V is TRBV2, with a weak D call TRBD2 (6 bases). Germline V gives CDR1 SNHLY, CDR2 FYNNEI. Trimming left V 4 bases short and J 3 bases short, with 10 bases between. This CDR3 region has 13 residues. The CDR3 nucleotides read TGTGCCAGCAGTGGGGTGGGAGGCTACGAGCAGTACTTC. The encoded protein is CASSGVGGYEQYF.

This clone was found once. This rearrangement joins TRBV21-1 to TRBJ2-7; the table assigns TRBD1, which was not confirmed against the DNA. TRBV21-1 is classified as a pseudogene. This CDR3 comprises 15 residues. CDR3 nucleotides: TGTGCCAGCAGCAAAGACAGATCCGCGATCCACGAGCAGTACGTC. Amino acids: CASSKDRSAIHEQYV.

The CDR3 nucleotides read TGTGCCAGCAGCTTAGCTGGGCGGGGGGGCCGCAATGAGCAGTTCTTC. Translation gives CASSLAGRGGRNEQFF. V and J are TRBV7-2 and TRBJ2-1; TRBD2 agrees at 9 bases. CDR1 and CDR2 from the germline V gene are SGHTA and FQGNSA. This CDR3 comprises 16 residues. V lost 0 bases, J lost 6 bases, and 6 bases stayed unmatched.

J is TRBJ1-2 and V is TRBV10-3; possibly TRBD1 for D (6 bases). Trimming removed 6 bases from V and 0 bases from J, with 11 bases in between. The germline CDR1 and CDR2 sequences are ENHRY and SYGVKD. The CDR3 has 14 residues. CDR3 sequence: CAISWTDTNYGYTF. Here the CDR3 DNA reads TGTGCCATCAGCTGGACAGACACTAACTATGGCTACACCTTC.

The gene calls are TRBV7-8 and TRBJ2-5; the match to TRBD2 covers 12 bases. V lost 1 base and J lost 1; bases outside the gene matches: 4. The CDR3 spans 17 residues. Germline assignment: CDR1 SGHVS and CDR2 FQNEAQ. Here the CDR3 DNA reads TGTGCCAGCAGCTTAGGGAGGACTAGCGGGGTCCAAGAGACCCAGTACTTC. It is translated as CASSLGRTSGVQETQYF.

The chain links TRBV7-2 to TRBJ1-4; TRBD1 aligns across 8 bases. The CDR3 has 15 residues. V was clipped by 5 bases and J by 5 bases; unmatched bases: 7. Germline-derived CDR1 and CDR2 are SGHTA and FQGNSA. The CDR3 loop reads CASSPTGTGNEKLFF. For the CDR3, the DNA is TGTGCCAGCAGCCCCACGGGGACAGGAAATGAAAAACTGTTTTTT.

J is TRBJ1-4 and V is TRBV5-4; D is uncertain. Trimming stripped 4 bases from V and 3 bases from J, with 22 bases between. The CDR3 covers 18 residues. CDR1 SGHNT and CDR2 YYREEE come from the germline V gene (reference sequence). The CDR3 reads CASSHVGRSGLANEKLFF. The CDR3 region has the DNA TGTGCCAGCAGCCACGTGGGTCGTTCAGGACTCGCTAATGAAAAACTGTTTTTT. Combining the CDR3 with reference TRBV5-4 and TRBJ1-4 gives the whole variable domain ETGVTQSPTHLIKTRGQQVTLRCSSQSGHNTVSWYQQALGQGPQFIFQYYREEENGRGNFPPRFSGLQFPNYSSELNVNALELDDSALYLCASSHVGRSGLANEKLFFGSGTQLSVL.

V gene TRBV18 combines with J gene TRBJ2-1; D not certain. The CDR3 length is 14 residues. Germline V gene sequence: CDR1 KGHSH, CDR2 LQKENI. The V end lost 0 bases, the J end lost 9 bases, and 12 bases lay between the germline ends. In nucleotides, the CDR3 is TGTGCCAGCTCACCACCGGGCCCGACCGGTGAGCAGTTCTTC. The encoded protein is CASSPPGPTGEQFF.

The rearrangement uses TRBV5-1 and TRBJ1-2; TRBD1 matches at 8 bases. CDR3 length equals 14 residues. The germline gives CDR1 SGHRS, CDR2 YFSETQ. V shed 0 bases, J shed 7 bases, and the junction held 5 bases outside the gene matches. The CDR3 is CASSLASGGGGYTF. CDR3 DNA sequence: TGCGCCAGCAGCTTGGCCTCAGGGGGCGGTGGCTACACCTTC.